Shown below are 2 T cell receptor beta chains from a single sample sequenced in a study of cytomegalovirus exposure and HLA in healthy donors (dated 2017 in TCRdb). Library preparation used the immunoSEQ multiplex PCR assay. TCRdb retrieved this table from immuneACCESS and kept in-frame rearrangements only. Not all clones are present; in checked studies, unresolved V genes account for under half, and no reason is known for the remainder. The sample records 55,000 to 80,000 clones, approximately 93% of which are singletons. Under 1.5% of the sample belongs to the ten largest clones. The sample taken for sequencing was PBMCs. These receptors originate from a man between 18 and 29 years old in good health and CMV-seropositive.

This chain connects TRBV7-9 to TRBJ2-1; TRBD2 is a possible D gene (6 bases). V was cut by 2 bases and J by 5 bases, with 13 bases left in between. Germline V gene lookup returns CDR1 SEHNR and CDR2 FQNEAQ (reference sequence). The CDR3 is 15 residues long. CDR3 in amino acids: CASSLQPSDHNEQFF. As DNA, the CDR3 is TGTGCCAGCAGCTTACAACCTAGCGACCACAATGAGCAGTTCTTC. The full variable domain, in which reference TRBV7-9 and TRBJ2-1 provide the parts outside the CDR3, is DTGVSQNPRHKITKRGQNVTFRCDPISEHNRLYWYRQTLGQGPEFLTYFQNEAQLEKSRLLSDRFSAERPKGSFSTLEIQRTEQGDSAMYLCASSLQPSDHNEQFFGPGTRLTVL.

The chain has TRBV11-2 and TRBJ2-4, with D hard to call. The CDR3 consists of 15 residues. V shed 5 bases and J shed 3 bases, with 14 bases lying between them. Germline V gives CDR1 SGHAT, CDR2 FQNNGV. The CDR3 here is CASSPRRDGKNIQYF. DNA of the CDR3: TGTGCCAGCAGCCCTAGGCGCGACGGCAAAAACATTCAGTACTTC.